This T cell receptor (beta chain) was captured in a study of post-analysis software for immune sequencing data. Overall study results and limits: A few TRBV segments (TRBV5-6, TRBV5-1 and TRBV20-1 among them) occurred more frequently in patients than in controls. Diversity measured as normalized Chao1 was significantly lower in multiple sclerosis patients than in controls.

With 5 bases removed from V and 5 bases from J, the gap between germline ends came to 12 bases. Per germline, CDR1 SGHTA and CDR2 FQGTGA. CDR3 size: 13 residues. About this clonotype: Its antigen remains unknown.

Unique molecular identifiers tagged the TCR beta cDNA libraries. Once roughly 1 to 10 million T cells were used, about half a million cDNA molecules resulted. TCRdb re-derived calls from the PCR reads in MiXCR, one entry per CDR3 protein. The profile shows fewer than 700,000 distinct CDR3 sequences, roughly two fifths of them singletons. Sequenced material: blood. The source is a girl aged 5 to 17 with multiple sclerosis. The chain joins TRBV7-3 to TRBJ1-1; tentative D call: TRBD1 (5 bases). CDR3 bases: TGTGCCAGCAGCGGGGGTTGGGGGACTGAAGCTTTCTTT. Residues: CASSGGWGTEAFF.